This T cell receptor beta chain was profiled in a study of blood T cell repertoires in COVID-19. Here immunoSEQ multiplex PCR was the method, and the copy in TCRdb shows in-frame clones only, minus some. This sample has more than 300,000 clones, with 70% to 90% found just once. This CDR3 comprises 14 residues. Germline V gives CDR1 SEHNR, CDR2 FQNEAQ (reference sequence). The germline V and J ends were trimmed by 5 bases and 11 bases, with 21 bases remaining between them. Sequencing input: PBMCs or T cells enriched from blood (not recorded which). V gene TRBV7-9 combines with J gene TRBJ1-1; a weak D match, TRBD1 (6 bases). The clonotype originates from a woman aged 25-40 years who had recovered from COVID-19. In nucleotides, the CDR3 is TGTGCCAGCAGCGCGCCTCGTCGGACAGCGTACGCTTTCTTT. It is translated as CASSAPRRTAYAFF. Together with reference TRBV7-9 and TRBJ1-1, the CDR3 gives the full variable domain: DTGVSQNPRHKITKRGQNVTFRCDPISEHNRLYWYRQTLGQGPEFLTYFQNEAQLEKSRLLSDRFSAERPKGSFSTLEIQRTEQGDSAMYLCASSAPRRTAYAFFGQGTRLTVV.